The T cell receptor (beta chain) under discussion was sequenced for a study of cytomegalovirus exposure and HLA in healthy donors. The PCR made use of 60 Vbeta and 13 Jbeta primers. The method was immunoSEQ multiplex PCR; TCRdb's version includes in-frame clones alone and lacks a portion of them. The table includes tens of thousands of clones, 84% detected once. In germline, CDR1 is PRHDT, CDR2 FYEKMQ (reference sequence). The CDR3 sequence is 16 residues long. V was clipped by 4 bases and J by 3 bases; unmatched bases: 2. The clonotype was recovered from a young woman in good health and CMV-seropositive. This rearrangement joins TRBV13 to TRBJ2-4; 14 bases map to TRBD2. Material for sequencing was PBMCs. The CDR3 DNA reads TGTGCCAGCAGCTCGGGACTAGCGGGAGTCAAAAACATTCAGTACTTC. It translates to CASSSGLAGVKNIQYF.